These T cell receptor beta chains were read from a single sample in a study of blood T cells in healthy people across ages. TCRdb fed the 5' RACE reads into MiXCR, producing one record per CDR3 protein. The table shows about 730,000 distinct CDR3 sequences, with approximately 39% occurring only once. The specimen sequenced was blood. The receptors shown here come from a woman in her sixties or seventies in good health. Each CDR3 is given with its conserved first and last residue. The order of the fields is clone size, V gene, J gene, D gene, CDR3 DNA, CDR3 protein. D genes are given only for firm matches. Size tells how often a clone was seen (once, few, many) or the class of an expanded clone, and some rows leave it out.

>.|TRBV20-1|TRBJ2-1|TRBD2
TGCAGTGCCACGAGTACTAGCGTTTACAATGAGCAGTTCTTC
CSATSTSVYNEQFF
>.|TRBV28|TRBJ2-7|.
TGTTCCAGCAACCCACCCGGGCACTCCTACGAGCAGTACTTC
CSSNPPGHSYEQYF
>.|TRBV2|TRBJ2-3|TRBD2
TGTGCCAGCCGCCACGTCCCTAGCGGTTGGGCAGATACGCAGTATTTT
CASRHVPSGWADTQYF
>.|TRBV28|TRBJ2-7|.
TGTGCCAGCGGTCTAACGATTGCCGAGCAGTACTTC
CASGLTIAEQYF
>few|TRBV6-5|TRBJ1-1|TRBD1
TGTGCCAGCAGGCCACAGGGGGCCACTGAAGCTTTCTTT
CASRPQGATEAFF
>.|TRBV14|TRBJ1-2|TRBD1
TGTGCCAGCAGCCCAATGGAGACAGGGGCTGGCTACACCTTC
CASSPMETGAGYTF
>.|TRBV20-1|TRBJ2-7|TRBD2
TGCAGTGCCGTCAAAACTAGCGACGTGGCGTGGGAGCAGTACTTC
CSAVKTSDVAWEQYF
>.|TRBV27|TRBJ2-1|.
TGTGCCAGCAGGTTAGATGGGAGGAGTCAGTTCTTC
CASRLDGRSQFF
>.|TRBV9|TRBJ2-7|.
TGTGCCAGCAGCGTATCGGGGGACTTCTCCTACGAGCAGTACTTC
CASSVSGDFSYEQYF
>.|TRBV6-1|TRBJ2-5|.
TGTGCCAGCATAAGGGGGGGCATGGGCCAAGAGACCCAGTACTTC
CASIRGGMGQETQYF
>.|TRBV10-3|TRBJ1-1|TRBD1
TGTGCCATCAAACAAACCGGGACAGGCACTGAAGCTTTCTTT
CAIKQTGTGTEAFF
>many|TRBV20-1|TRBJ2-3|TRBD2
TGCAGTGCTAGACCTACTAGCGACACAGATACGCAGTATTTT
CSARPTSDTDTQYF
>few|TRBV5-6|TRBJ2-4|TRBD2
TGTGCCAGCAGCTTTCCAGGGACTAGCATTCAGTACTTC
CASSFPGTSIQYF
>many|TRBV7-3|TRBJ2-3|.
TGTGCCAGCAGCTTAGATGGTAGGAGTCGAACAGATACGCAGTATTTT
CASSLDGRSRTDTQYF
>many|TRBV29-1|TRBJ2-3|.
TGCAGCGTTACTAGCACAGATACGCAGTATTTT
CSVTSTDTQYF
>.|TRBV25-1|TRBJ1-5|.
TGTGCCAGCAGTGCGGACCGTAGCAATCAGCCCCAGCATTTT
CASSADRSNQPQHF
>.|TRBV20-1|TRBJ2-1|TRBD2
TGCAGTGCTTTAGCGGGAGCGGACTACAATGAGCAGTTCTTC
CSALAGADYNEQFF
>few|TRBV5-1|TRBJ1-1|.
TGCGCCAGCAGCTTGGAGGGTGCCGGGAACACTGAAGCTTTCTTT
CASSLEGAGNTEAFF
>few|TRBV6-2/TRBV6-3|TRBJ2-7|.
TGTGCCAGCAGTTACGGTAGGGGAACCTACGAGCAGTACTTC
CASSYGRGTYEQYF
>once|TRBV20-1|TRBJ2-1|.
TGCAGTGCTAGAGGGAGCGGTCAGGGCGATGAGCAGTTCTTC
CSARGSGQGDEQFF
>.|TRBV3-1|TRBJ2-1|TRBD1
TGTGCCAGCAGCCTTGTGGGGACAGCGAGCTCCTACAATGAGCAGTTCTTC
CASSLVGTASSYNEQFF